Detailed here is one T cell receptor (beta chain). The target antigen is unknown. This sample is drawn from a study of T cell repertoires in cytomegalovirus infection. Study summary: Well-studied HLA-B-restricted epitopes and recently identified HLA-C-restricted epitopes of CMV were both used in the study. Public TCR beta signature analysis indicated the presence of both CMV infection and matching HLA type.

In TCRdb, the reads were re-called with MiXCR into one record per CDR3 protein. Of over 95,000 distinct CDR3 sequences listed, about 33% are singletons. Broader study findings: The ex vivo response was dominated by HLA-C-restricted CMV-specific TCR beta clonotypes. Identification of carriers of CMV plus the relevant HLA was achieved through cumulative public TCR beta family frequency.

The CDR3 has 17 amino acids. Germline loops: CDR1 SEHNR, CDR2 FQNEAQ (reference sequence). Trimming removed 4 bases from V and 2 bases from J; junction bases left unmatched: 11. The rearrangement joins TRBV7-9 to TRBJ2-1; 7 bases agree with TRBD1. The source of this sequence is a human donor in good health (CMV status not recorded). Some clones in this sample may be carry-over from other donors' samples. Sequenced here: CD8+ T cells from cultured PBMCs, sampled from culture after CMV antigen stimulation. CDR3 in DNA: TGTGCCAGCAGCTCGGACAGGAGTACCCCCACCTACAATGAGCAGTTCTTC. Its translation is CASSSDRSTPTYNEQFF.